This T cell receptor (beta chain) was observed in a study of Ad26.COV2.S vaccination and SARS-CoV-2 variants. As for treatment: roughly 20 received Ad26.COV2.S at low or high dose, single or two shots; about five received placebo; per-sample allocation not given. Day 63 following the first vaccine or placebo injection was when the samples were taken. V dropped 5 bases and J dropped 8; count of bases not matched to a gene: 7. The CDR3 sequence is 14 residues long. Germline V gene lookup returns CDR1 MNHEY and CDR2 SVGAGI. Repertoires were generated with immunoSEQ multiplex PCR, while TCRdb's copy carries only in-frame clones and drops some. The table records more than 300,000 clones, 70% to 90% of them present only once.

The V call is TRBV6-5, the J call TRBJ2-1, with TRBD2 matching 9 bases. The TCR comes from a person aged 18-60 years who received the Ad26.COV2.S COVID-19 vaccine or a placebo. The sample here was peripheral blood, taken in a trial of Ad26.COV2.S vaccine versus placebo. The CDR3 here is CASSSGGSSDEQFF. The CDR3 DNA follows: TGTGCCAGCAGTAGCGGGGGGTCCAGCGATGAGCAGTTCTTC.